The entry that follows covers one TCR beta chain sequence. The CDR3 loop spans 16 amino acids. The trim removed 5 bases at V and 5 bases at J, leaving 9 bases unmatched. Germline CDR1 SGHAT, CDR2 FQNNGV. This record comes from a study of T cells in Graves' hyperthyroidism and ophthalmopathy. What was amplified from RNA transcripts were TCR beta CDR3 regions. A first-round RT-PCR of the TCR CDR3 used the HTBI primer set. A single record per CDR3 protein comes from TCRdb applying MiXCR to the multiplex PCR reads. There are over 350,000 distinct CDR3 sequences in the sample; under 20% occur only once, and 40% lies in the top ten.

The chain employs TRBV11-2 and TRBJ2-2; 9 bases align to TRBD1. This TCR was recovered from a man aged 18 to 30 with Graves' ophthalmopathy. Sequenced input: blood. This chain's CDR3 is CASSTYRGQETGELFF. CDR3 bases: TGTGCCAGCAGCACGTACAGGGGGCAAGAAACCGGGGAGCTGTTTTTT.